Listed here are 23 T cell receptor beta chains from one sample, sequenced in a study of response to subunit inactivated influenza vaccine. Each CDR3 protein is one row after TCRdb ran MiXCR on the RT-PCR reads. The sample contains more than 550,000 distinct CDR3 sequences, 12% of which appear only once. Sequences were derived from PBMCs from blood, sampled on the day of vaccination. These receptors were taken from a man aged 50 or older who received an inactivated influenza vaccine.

This clonotype was recorded a few times. The chain carries TRBV27 and TRBJ2-3, with TRBD2 matching 10 bases. V gave up 1 base and J gave up 3 bases; unmatched junction bases: 4. The CDR3 totals 16 residues. The germline CDR1 and CDR2 sequences are MNHEY and SMNVEV (reference sequence). The CDR3 bases are TGTGCCAGCAGTTTATTGGCTAGCGGGAGTACAGATACGCAGTATTTT. Translation: CASSLLASGSTDTQYF.

The V and J genes are TRBV7-8 and TRBJ2-1; 11 bases are a match to TRBD2. The V gene's germline CDR1 is SGHVS and CDR2 FQNEAQ. With V trimmed by 4 bases and J by 5 bases, 16 bases remained unmatched. There are 19 residues in the CDR3. This chain's CDR3 is CASSSRLAGISVQNNEQFF. The CDR3 DNA sequence: TGTGCCAGCAGCTCTCGACTAGCGGGGATAAGCGTTCAGAACAATGAGCAGTTCTTC.

At least ten counts were recorded for this clonotype. The chain couples TRBV25-1 to TRBJ2-2; 8 bases fit TRBD1. Germline assignment: CDR1 MGHDK and CDR2 SYGVNS. The CDR3 has 15 residues. V trimming: 4 bases; J trimming: 4 bases; junction bases outside the gene matches: 5. The CDR3 is CASSARGRGTGELFF. The CDR3 DNA is TGTGCCAGCAGTGCCAGGGGGCGCGGCACCGGGGAGCTGTTTTTT.

This clonotype was counted a few times. The chain uses TRBV20-1 and TRBJ2-1, with D perhaps TRBD2 (6 bases). V dropped 6 bases and J dropped 9 bases, with 18 bases sitting between them. The CDR3 runs 13 residues. Germline CDR1 and CDR2: DFQATT and SNEGSKA (reference sequence). The CDR3 DNA sequence: TGCAGTGCGGCCGGGACTCCTATGCCTGAGCAGTTCTTC. It specifies CSAAGTPMPEQFF.

This clonotype was counted many times. This chain joins TRBV12-3 or TRBV12-4 and TRBJ2-2; 8 nucleotides line up with TRBD2. Germline trimming cut 5 bases from V and 8 bases from J; bases unmatched to any gene: 10. CDR3 length equals 15 residues. The CDR3 DNA reads TGTGCCAGCAGTCTCCCCGGGACTAGTTTTGGGGAGCTGTTTTTT. It is translated as CASSLPGTSFGELFF.

This chain joins TRBV20-1 and TRBJ2-7; the match to TRBD2 covers 10 bases. Germline V gene sequence: CDR1 DFQATT, CDR2 SNEGSKA (reference sequence). The CDR3 extends over 17 amino acids. V dropped 0 bases and J dropped 3; count of bases not matched to a gene: 11. The CDR3 region is CSARDFLAGADFYEQYF. The CDR3 DNA follows: TGCAGTGCTAGAGATTTTCTAGCGGGAGCAGATTTCTACGAGCAGTACTTC.

The rearrangement uses TRBV7-9 and TRBJ1-1; TRBD1 aligns across 10 bases. This CDR3 is 16 amino acids long. Germline CDR1 reads SEHNR; CDR2 reads FQNEAQ (reference sequence). The trim removed 5 bases at V and 0 bases at J, leaving 6 bases unmatched. CDR3 bases: TGTGCCAGCAGCCGGACAGGGGGAATCATGAACACTGAAGCTTTCTTT. As protein: CASSRTGGIMNTEAFF.

The rearrangement joins TRBV18 to TRBJ2-3; maybe TRBD1 (5 bases). The germline CDR1 and CDR2 sequences are KGHSH and LQKENI. Trimming took off 3 bases at V and 5 bases at J, with 12 bases between the two ends. This CDR3 has 14 residues. The CDR3 DNA sequence: TGTGCCAGCTCACCGCGACAGCCGATAGATACGCAGTATTTT. Its translation is CASSPRQPIDTQYF.

The J gene is TRBJ2-7, the V gene TRBV4-1, with D perhaps given as TRBD1 or TRBD2 (5 bases each). The CDR3 covers 15 residues. Trimming removed 0 bases at V and 0 bases at J, with 9 bases between. The germline gives CDR1 MGHRA, CDR2 YSYEKL. This CDR3 reads CASSQDGTVSYEQYF. In DNA, the CDR3 is TGCGCCAGCAGCCAAGACGGGACCGTCTCCTACGAGCAGTACTTC.

This chain uses TRBV7-9 with TRBJ2-7, with TRBD1 identical over 8 bases. CDR1 is SEHNR, CDR2 FQNEAQ, per germline (reference sequence). After removal of 4 bases from V and 5 bases from J, the junction contained 10 bases not matched to a gene. The CDR3 loop spans 15 amino acids. CDR3 DNA: TGTGCCAGCAGCTCTTATCAGGGGGCTTTCCACGAGCAGTACTTC. Translation gives CASSSYQGAFHEQYF.

Many counts were recorded for this clonotype. V gene TRBV20-1 combines with J gene TRBJ2-3; maybe TRBD2 (7 bases). V was pared by 8 bases and J by 3 bases, with 15 bases between. Per germline, CDR1 DFQATT and CDR2 SNEGSKA (reference sequence). The CDR3 has 13 residues. CDR3 DNA: TGCAGTCCCCAACGGGGGGCAACAGATACGCAGTATTTT. Protein sequence: CSPQRGATDTQYF.

V gene TRBV10-3 combines with J gene TRBJ1-4; D may be TRBD1 (6 bases). Germline V lookup: CDR1 ENHRY, CDR2 SYGVKD. CDR3 size: 15 residues. The V and J ends lost 0 bases and 7 bases respectively, with 12 bases between them. This CDR3 is CAISESGGLGEKLFF. Written as DNA, the CDR3 is TGTGCCATCAGTGAGTCTGGGGGCCTAGGTGAAAAACTGTTTTTT.

This clonotype showed up just a few times. In nucleotides, the CDR3 is TGCAGTGCTAGATCTGGACAGGGTGGTAGTCAGCCCCAGCATTTT. Translating it yields CSARSGQGGSQPQHF. The V and J genes are TRBV20-1 and TRBJ1-5; 8 bases line up with TRBD1. Germline V gene lookup returns CDR1 DFQATT and CDR2 SNEGSKA (reference sequence). Unmatched junction bases numbered 9, after V lost 2 bases and J lost 6 bases. The CDR3 sequence is 15 residues long.

This clonotype was detected a few times. V is TRBV5-1 and J is TRBJ2-2; D is undetermined. The germline gives CDR1 SGHRS, CDR2 YFSETQ. The CDR3 contains 17 residues. Trimming pared 0 bases from V and 0 bases from J, leaving 12 bases between. This CDR3 is CASSLAGLRANTGELFF. The CDR3 DNA follows: TGCGCCAGCAGCTTGGCCGGTCTTAGGGCGAACACCGGGGAGCTGTTTTTT.

This clonotype showed up just a few times. The chain uses TRBV27 and TRBJ2-1; 11 bases align to TRBD2. V was pared by 9 bases and J by 5 bases, with 6 bases of the junction left unmatched. The CDR3 is made up of 14 amino acids. From germline, CDR1 is MNHEY and CDR2 SMNVEV (reference sequence). In DNA form, the CDR3 reads TGTGCCAGGGGACTAGCGGACGCCAACAATGAGCAGTTCTTC. It codes for CARGLADANNEQFF.

The chain carries TRBV7-9 and TRBJ2-1, with a tentative D call TRBD1 (6 bases). The CDR3 has 15 amino acids. The ends were cut back, 5 bases at V and 0 bases at J, with 11 bases in the middle. Per germline, CDR1 SEHNR and CDR2 FQNEAQ (reference sequence). The CDR3 loop is CASSRTGNSYNEQFF. The DNA of the CDR3 is TGTGCCAGCAGCCGCACAGGGAACTCCTACAATGAGCAGTTCTTC.

At least ten counts were recorded for this clonotype. This chain links TRBV6-2 or TRBV6-3 with TRBJ2-5; a weak D match, TRBD1 (6 bases). This CDR3 has 15 amino acids. The germline V gene has CDR1 MNHEY and CDR2 SVGEGT. V was clipped by 2 bases and J by 3 bases, with 13 bases between them. The CDR3 spells CASSYPRQGKETQYF. The CDR3 region has the DNA TGTGCCAGCAGTTACCCCCGGCAGGGGAAAGAGACCCAGTACTTC.

The V and J genes are TRBV30 and TRBJ2-2, with D perhaps matching TRBD2 (5 bases). Between the trimmed V and J ends, which lost 3 bases and 6 bases, there was a span of 14 bases. In germline, CDR1 is GTSNPN, CDR2 SVGIG (reference sequence). The CDR3 has 14 residues. CDR3 sequence: CAWSGTRGAGELFF. The CDR3 region has the DNA TGTGCCTGGAGCGGTACCCGGGGTGCCGGGGAGCTGTTTTTT. Based on the CDR3 plus reference TRBV30 and TRBJ2-2, the full variable domain is SQTIHQWPATLVQPVGSPLSLECTVEGTSNPNLYWYRQAAGRGLQLLFYSVGIGQISSEVPQNLSASRPQDRQFILSSKKLLLSDSGFYLCAWSGTRGAGELFFGEGSRLTVL.

This chain joins TRBV12-3 or TRBV12-4 and TRBJ2-7, with unresolved D. The CDR3 has 11 residues. V was trimmed by 5 bases and J by 6 bases, leaving 8 bases between them. CDR3 sequence reads: CASSAIFEQYF. Written as DNA, the CDR3 is TGTGCCAGCAGTGCCATTTTCGAGCAGTACTTC.

This clonotype has ten or more counts. The chain has TRBV12-3 or TRBV12-4 and TRBJ2-3, with a possible D match to TRBD1 (5 bases). The CDR3 is 14 residues long. Trimming stripped 8 bases from V and 3 bases from J, with 15 bases between. This CDR3 is CASSSSRVTDTQYF. The CDR3 DNA sequence: TGTGCCAGCTCCTCCTCCAGGGTAACAGATACGCAGTATTTT.

CDR3 region: CASRAQRGSTQETQYF. CDR3 DNA sequence: TGTGCCAGCCGTGCCCAGCGGGGGTCCACCCAAGAGACCCAGTACTTC. J is TRBJ2-5 and V is TRBV11-2; TRBD2 agrees at 8 bases. V was pared by 8 bases and J by 1 base, with 12 bases of the junction left unmatched. Germline CDR1 SGHAT, CDR2 FQNNGV. This CDR3 spans 16 amino acids.

This clonotype was observed a handful of times. This chain links TRBV6-1 with TRBJ2-1, with 10 positions matching TRBD2. Looked up from germline, CDR1 is MNHNS and CDR2 is SASEGT. This CDR3 region has 16 residues. The V and J ends lost 7 bases and 9 bases, in that order; junction bases with no gene match: 15. The DNA of the CDR3 is TGTGCCAGCAAGATGCGACTAGCGGGTCTCGGGGGTGAGCAGTTCTTC. Residues: CASKMRLAGLGGEQFF.

The chain couples TRBV7-9 to TRBJ1-5; D unclear. This CDR3 has 15 residues. V lost 5 bases, J lost 2 bases, and 13 bases lay in between. In germline, CDR1 is SEHNR, CDR2 FQNEAQ (reference sequence). The CDR3 protein is CASSAGHGGNQPQHF. The CDR3 nucleotides are TGTGCCAGCAGCGCGGGCCACGGTGGCAATCAGCCCCAGCATTTT.